What follows is one TCR beta chain and its context. What it binds is unknown. A single record per CDR3 protein comes from TCRdb applying MiXCR to the PCR reads. Among hundreds of thousands of distinct CDR3 sequences listed, roughly 25% were seen once. The data belong to a study of molecular identifiers for immune sequencing clone quantification. General study points: Whereas clones above 20 RNA copies held under 1% of naive-cell molecules, they held over 98% of effector molecules.

CDR1 is LGHDT, CDR2 YNNKEL, per germline (reference sequence). This CDR3 comprises 16 residues. V lost 0 bases and J lost 8, with 14 bases in between. The V and J genes are TRBV3-1 and TRBJ1-6; no clear D. Sequences were obtained from naive CD8+ T cells from blood, with Jurkat cell RNA spiked in. As to subset: FACS-sorted CD8+CD4-CCR7+CD45RA+ naive T cells. The TCR comes from a human donor in good health. Some libraries in this study had Jurkat cell RNA spiked in. CDR3 sequence reads: CASSQDRVPRDSPLHF. CDR3 coding DNA: TGTGCCAGCAGCCAAGATAGGGTCCCCCGCGATTCACCCCTCCACTTT.